This T cell receptor (beta chain) was sequenced in a study of long-term antiretroviral therapy in people with HIV. About the study: The earliest specimens came about a decade ahead of the 2015 immediate-ART recommendation.

Study findings and constraints: Across all time points, the repertoire was dominated by clones that expanded before ART. Following ART, diversity rose but still fell short of transplant donor controls.

CDR1 SGHRS and CDR2 YFSETQ come from the germline V gene. V gave up 1 base and J gave up 4 bases, with 11 bases separating them. The CDR3 totals 14 residues. This clone was found a few times. Its matching antigen is unknown. The assay used was immunoSEQ (version v3.0), run at survey level. Assay: immunoSEQ multiplex PCR; the TCRdb copy retains only in-frame clones and omits some. The sample includes 15,000 to 20,000 clones, roughly 84% seen only once; the top ten take roughly 8%. Sample: unsorted PBMCs, taken 0.9 years after starting antiretroviral therapy. The clonotype comes from a man aged 18 to 30 with HIV. This chain links TRBV5-1 with TRBJ1-2; a possible D gene is TRBD1 (5 bases). The DNA for the CDR3 is TGCGCCAGCAGCTTGCGGCCAGGGACCTATGGCTACACCTTC. Translating gives CASSLRPGTYGYTF.